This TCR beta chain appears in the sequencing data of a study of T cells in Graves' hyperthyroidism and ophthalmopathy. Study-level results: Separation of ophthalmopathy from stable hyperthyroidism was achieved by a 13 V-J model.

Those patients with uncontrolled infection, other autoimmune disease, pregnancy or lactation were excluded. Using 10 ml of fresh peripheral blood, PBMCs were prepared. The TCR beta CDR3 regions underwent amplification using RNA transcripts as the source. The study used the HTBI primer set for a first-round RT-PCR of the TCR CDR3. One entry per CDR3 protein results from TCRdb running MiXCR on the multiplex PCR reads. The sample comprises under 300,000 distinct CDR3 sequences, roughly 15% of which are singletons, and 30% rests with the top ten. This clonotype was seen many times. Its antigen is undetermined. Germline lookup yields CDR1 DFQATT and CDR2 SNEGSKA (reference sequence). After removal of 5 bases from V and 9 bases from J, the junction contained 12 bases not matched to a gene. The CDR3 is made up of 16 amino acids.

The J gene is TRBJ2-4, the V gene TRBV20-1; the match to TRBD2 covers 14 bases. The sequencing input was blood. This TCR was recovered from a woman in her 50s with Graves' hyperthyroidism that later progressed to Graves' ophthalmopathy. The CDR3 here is CSALPGLAGVSGIQYF. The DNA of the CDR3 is TGCAGTGCTTTACCGGGACTAGCGGGAGTCTCGGGCATTCAGTACTTC.